This TCR beta chain was observed in a study of beta chain features in type 1 diabetes. Background on the study: The study found patients and healthy donors alike in age, gender and cell yields.

cDNA synthesis used the whole RNA isolate, giving expressed TCRB sequences. Some clones are missing from TCRdb's copy, which holds only in-frame ones; the method was immunoSEQ multiplex PCR. Of just over 600,000 clones listed, roughly a sixth are singletons. Donors contributed one heparinised blood draw apiece, averaging roughly 0.12 L. This clone has a handful of counts. Antigen specificity is unknown. Study observations and caveats: A greater similarity of naive, central memory and Treg TCRB repertoires was seen among patients than among healthy donors.

Sample: naive CD4+ T cells from blood. This clonotype was sampled from a man between 18 and 35 years old in good health.

The CDR3 DNA is TGTGCCAGCATGTACAGCTCCTACGAGCAGTACTTC. Translation: CASMYSSYEQYF. The chain joins TRBV28 to TRBJ2-7; no clear D gene. This CDR3 comprises 12 residues. Germline CDR1 reads MDHEN; CDR2 reads SYDVKM. The V end lost 7 bases, the J end lost 0 bases, and 7 bases lay between the germline ends.